This record concerns one T cell receptor beta chain sequence. The antigen it recognizes is unknown. Nothing much larger sits one base from this clone, and base qualities are not available. Reading the germline V gene gives CDR1 SGHVS and CDR2 FQNEAQ. The CDR3 goes from the cysteine to the phenylalanine over 16 residues. The kept DNA is CDR3 alone, 48 bases in frame from the first base. V was cut back by 2 bases and J by 4 bases, leaving a gap of 18 bases between them. This record comes from a study of neoadjuvant anti-PD-1 for oral cavity cancer listed by TCRdb under 2021. The study in broad terms: Three to four biweekly doses of nivolumab at 3 mg/kg were mostly administered to patients before curative-intent surgical resection. Patients with complete response, partial response or stable disease by RECIST 1.1 were defined as responders, whereas patients with progression were defined as non-responders. A fourth nivolumab dose was given around day 43 to patients without progression, and definitive surgical resection was performed in those patients on days 50-56. The parent correlative cohort had about a dozen patients and a response rate of 30% to 35%. Overall study results and their limits: Higher pretreatment blood Treg/Th17 ratios correlated with both higher pretreatment blood TCRbeta clonality and lower post-treatment tumor TCRbeta clonality. Only a few patients per response group were included in the TCR analyses, and the authors called for validation in larger cohorts. After neoadjuvant nivolumab, T cell clonality (Gini index) in PBMCs was significantly higher in non-responders than in responders.

For deep sequencing of PBMC libraries, mostly roughly 450 ng of input genomic DNA was used, and six replicates were run per sample. Following the manufacturer's instructions, the team built TCRbeta libraries using the immunoSEQ hsTCRbeta kit. The finished libraries were brought together in one pool at approximately 3.2 nM, which was then read using an Illumina NovaSeq 6000 S4 flow cell. The authors processed their data as follows. The immunoSEQ Analyzer was used for raw data preprocessing and quality control. The analysis was limited to productive rearrangements, and each clonotype was defined by a unique CDR3 amino acid sequence. Using the R package tcR, the researchers computed the Gini-Simpson index as their estimate of repertoire clonality. Student's t test was used to compare Gini indices, and Pearson correlation was used to assess associations with tumor size change. What TCRdb holds here is the immuneACCESS table cut down to in-frame rearrangements. Part of the clones is not present; checked against another copy, under half of the missing clones reflect an unresolved V gene, and the others are unexplained. The D gene and trimming were derived from the DNA, and the V and J assignments and clone size from that table. The sample table lists some 6,900 clones, about 76% of them with a count of one. Clones ranked in the top ten supply roughly 2.5% of the sample.

This specimen's time point label, interpreted: before neoadjuvant nivolumab. Patients were newly diagnosed with stage II-IVA oral cavity squamous cell carcinoma and had received no prior systemic or radiation treatment. Everyone in the cohort had locally advanced, HPV-negative oral cavity squamous cell carcinoma. Peripheral blood mononuclear cells were analyzed directly and were not maintained or expanded in culture. The samples were obtained from a longitudinal correlative study of a single-arm phase II trial testing neoadjuvant nivolumab in oral cavity squamous cell carcinoma. Subject-matched pre- and post-treatment PBMCs and tumors from three responders and three non-responders underwent genomic DNA-based TCRbeta sequencing. Peripheral blood mononuclear cells were collected before nivolumab treatment and were collected again after treatment, at the time of surgery. The Maxwell RSC DNA from Cells kit was used to extract genomic DNA from PBMCs.

The chain couples TRBV7-8 to TRBJ2-7; a tentative D call is TRBD1 (6 bases match). The receptor was derived from a person between 40 and 85 years old with oral cavity squamous cell carcinoma. The sequencing here drew on PBMCs, taken before nivolumab (anti-PD-1) treatment. The CDR3 protein sequence reads: CASSLPRTVSLYEQYF. The DNA sequence is TGTGCCAGCAGCTTACCGAGGACAGTTAGCTTGTACGAGCAGTACTTC.